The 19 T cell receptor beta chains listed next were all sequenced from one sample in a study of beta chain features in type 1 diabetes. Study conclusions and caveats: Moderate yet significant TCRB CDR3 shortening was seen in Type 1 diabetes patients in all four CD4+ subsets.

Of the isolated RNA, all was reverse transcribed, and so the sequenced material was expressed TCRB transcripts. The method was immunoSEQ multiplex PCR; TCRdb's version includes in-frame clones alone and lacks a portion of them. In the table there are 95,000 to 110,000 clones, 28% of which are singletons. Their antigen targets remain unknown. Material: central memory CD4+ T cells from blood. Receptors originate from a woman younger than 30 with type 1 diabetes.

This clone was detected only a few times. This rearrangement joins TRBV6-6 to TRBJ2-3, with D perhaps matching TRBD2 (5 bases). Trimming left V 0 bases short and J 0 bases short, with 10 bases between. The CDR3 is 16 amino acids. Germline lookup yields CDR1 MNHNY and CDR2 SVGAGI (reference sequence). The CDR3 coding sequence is TGTGCCAGCAGTTACTCGGGGAGTACTAGCACAGATACGCAGTATTTT. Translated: CASSYSGSTSTDTQYF.

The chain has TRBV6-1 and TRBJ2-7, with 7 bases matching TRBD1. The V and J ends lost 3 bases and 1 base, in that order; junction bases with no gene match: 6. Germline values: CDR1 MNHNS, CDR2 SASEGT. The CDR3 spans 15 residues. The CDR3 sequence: CASSEGMGQSYEQYV. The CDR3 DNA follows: TGTGCCAGCAGTGAGGGAATGGGACAGTCCTACGAGCAGTACGTC.

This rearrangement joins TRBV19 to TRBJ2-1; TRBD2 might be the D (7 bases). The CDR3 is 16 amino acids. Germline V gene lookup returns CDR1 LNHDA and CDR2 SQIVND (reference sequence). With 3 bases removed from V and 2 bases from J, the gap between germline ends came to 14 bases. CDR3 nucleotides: TGTGCCAGTAGTATTGGGGGGGGCCTGGCCTACAATGAGCAGTTCTTC. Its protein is CASSIGGGLAYNEQFF. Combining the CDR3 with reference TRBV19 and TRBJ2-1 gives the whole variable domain DGGITQSPKYLFRKEGQNVTLSCEQNLNHDAMYWYRQDPGQGLRLIYYSQIVNDFQKGDIAEGYSVSREKKESFPLTVTSAQKNPTAFYLCASSIGGGLAYNEQFFGPGTRLTVL.

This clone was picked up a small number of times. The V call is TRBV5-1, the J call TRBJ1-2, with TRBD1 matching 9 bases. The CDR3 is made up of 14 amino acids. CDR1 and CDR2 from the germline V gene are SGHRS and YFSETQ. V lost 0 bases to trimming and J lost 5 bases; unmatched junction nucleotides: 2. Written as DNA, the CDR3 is TGCGCCAGCAGCTTGGGACAGGGGGAGTATGGCTACACCTTC. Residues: CASSLGQGEYGYTF.

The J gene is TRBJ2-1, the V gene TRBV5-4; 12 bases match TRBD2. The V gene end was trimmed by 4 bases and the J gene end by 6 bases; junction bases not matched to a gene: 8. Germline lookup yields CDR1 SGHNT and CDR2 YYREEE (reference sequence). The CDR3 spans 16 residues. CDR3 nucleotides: TGTGCCAGCAGCCCCATGACTAGCGGGAGCGGCAATGAGCAGTTCTTC. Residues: CASSPMTSGSGNEQFF. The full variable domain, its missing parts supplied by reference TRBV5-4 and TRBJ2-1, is ETGVTQSPTHLIKTRGQQVTLRCSSQSGHNTVSWYQQALGQGPQFIFQYYREEENGRGNFPPRFSGLQFPNYSSELNVNALELDDSALYLCASSPMTSGSGNEQFFGPGTRLTVL.

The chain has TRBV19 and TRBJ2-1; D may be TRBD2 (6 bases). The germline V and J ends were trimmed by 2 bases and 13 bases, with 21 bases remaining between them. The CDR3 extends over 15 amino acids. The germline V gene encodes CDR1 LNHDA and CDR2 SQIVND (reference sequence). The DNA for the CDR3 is TGTGCCAGTAGTATAAGGTATGATGGCCGGGACTCCCAGTTCTTC. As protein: CASSIRYDGRDSQFF.

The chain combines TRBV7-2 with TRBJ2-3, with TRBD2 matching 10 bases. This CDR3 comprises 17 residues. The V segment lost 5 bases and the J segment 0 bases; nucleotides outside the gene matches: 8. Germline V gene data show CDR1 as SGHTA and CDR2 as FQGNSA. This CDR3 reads CASSPLAGSWSTDTQYF. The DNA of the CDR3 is TGTGCCAGCAGCCCACTAGCGGGAAGCTGGAGCACAGATACGCAGTATTTT.

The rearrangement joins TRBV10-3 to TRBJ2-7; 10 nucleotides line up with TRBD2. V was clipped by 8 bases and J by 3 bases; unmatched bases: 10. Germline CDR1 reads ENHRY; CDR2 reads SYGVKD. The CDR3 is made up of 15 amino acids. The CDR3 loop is CAIAVQREGYYEQYV. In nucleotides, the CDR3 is TGTGCCATCGCGGTTCAGCGGGAGGGATACTACGAGCAGTACGTC.

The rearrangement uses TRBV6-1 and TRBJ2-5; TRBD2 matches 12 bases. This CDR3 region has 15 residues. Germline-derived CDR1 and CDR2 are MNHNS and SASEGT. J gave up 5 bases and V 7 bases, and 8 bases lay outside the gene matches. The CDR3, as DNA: TGTGCCAGCAAATGGACTAGCGGGACGGGTGAGACCCAGTACTTC. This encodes CASKWTSGTGETQYF.

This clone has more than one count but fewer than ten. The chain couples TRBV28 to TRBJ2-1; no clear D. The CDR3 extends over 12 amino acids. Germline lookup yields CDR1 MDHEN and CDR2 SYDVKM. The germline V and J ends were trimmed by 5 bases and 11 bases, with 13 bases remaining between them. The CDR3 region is CASSLPPGQQFF. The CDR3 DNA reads TGTGCCAGCAGTCTACCGCCGGGTCAGCAGTTCTTC.

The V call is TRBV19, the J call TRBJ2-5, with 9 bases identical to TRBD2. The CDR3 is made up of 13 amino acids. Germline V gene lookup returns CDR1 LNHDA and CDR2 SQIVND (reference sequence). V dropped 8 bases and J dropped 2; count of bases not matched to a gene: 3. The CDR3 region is CASRGGGQETQYF. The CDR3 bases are TGTGCCAGTCGCGGGGGGGGACAAGAGACCCAGTACTTC.

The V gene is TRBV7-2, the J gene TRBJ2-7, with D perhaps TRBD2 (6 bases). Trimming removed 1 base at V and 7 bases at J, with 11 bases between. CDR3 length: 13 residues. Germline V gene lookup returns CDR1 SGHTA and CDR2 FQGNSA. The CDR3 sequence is CASSLGGRKEQYF. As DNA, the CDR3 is TGTGCCAGCAGCTTAGGGGGGAGGAAAGAGCAGTACTTC.

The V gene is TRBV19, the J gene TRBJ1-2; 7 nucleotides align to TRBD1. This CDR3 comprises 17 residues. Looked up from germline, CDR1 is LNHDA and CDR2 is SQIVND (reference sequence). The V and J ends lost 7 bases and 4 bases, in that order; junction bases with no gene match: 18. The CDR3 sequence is CASTKGTGAVSSYGYTF. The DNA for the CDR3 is TGTGCCAGTACCAAGGGAACAGGGGCCGTCTCGAGCTATGGCTACACCTTC.

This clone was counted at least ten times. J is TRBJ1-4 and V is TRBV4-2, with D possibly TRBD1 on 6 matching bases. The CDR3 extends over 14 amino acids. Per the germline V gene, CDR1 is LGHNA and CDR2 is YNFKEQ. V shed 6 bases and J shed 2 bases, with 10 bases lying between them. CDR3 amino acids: CASRIQGTNEKLFF. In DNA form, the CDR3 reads TGTGCCAGCAGGATCCAGGGGACTAATGAAAAACTGTTTTTT.

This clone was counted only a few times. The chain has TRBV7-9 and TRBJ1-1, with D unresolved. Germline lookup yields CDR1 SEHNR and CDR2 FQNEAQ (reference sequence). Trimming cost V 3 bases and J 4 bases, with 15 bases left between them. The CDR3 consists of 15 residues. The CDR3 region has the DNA TGTGCCAGCAGCTTGTCTCGGAGACTGCGCACTGAAGCTTTCTTT. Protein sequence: CASSLSRRLRTEAFF.

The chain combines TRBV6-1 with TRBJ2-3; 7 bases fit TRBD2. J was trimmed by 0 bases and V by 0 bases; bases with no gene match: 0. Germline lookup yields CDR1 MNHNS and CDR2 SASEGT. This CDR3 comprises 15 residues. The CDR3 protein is CASSEASGSTDTQYF. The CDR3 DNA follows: TGTGCCAGCAGTGAAGCTAGCGGGAGCACAGATACGCAGTATTTT.

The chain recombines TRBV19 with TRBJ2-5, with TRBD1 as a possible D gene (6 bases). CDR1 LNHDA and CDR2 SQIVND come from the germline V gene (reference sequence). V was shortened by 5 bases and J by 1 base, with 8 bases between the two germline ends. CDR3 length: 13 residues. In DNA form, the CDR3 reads TGTGCCAGTAGTCGGGACACCCAAGAGACCCAGTACTTC. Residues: CASSRDTQETQYF.

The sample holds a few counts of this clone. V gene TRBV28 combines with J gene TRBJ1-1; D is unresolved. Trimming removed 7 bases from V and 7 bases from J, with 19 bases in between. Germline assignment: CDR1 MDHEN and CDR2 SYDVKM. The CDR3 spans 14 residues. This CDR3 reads CASTSHEGTGEAFF. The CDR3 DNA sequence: TGTGCCAGCACTTCACACGAGGGAACGGGTGAAGCTTTCTTT.

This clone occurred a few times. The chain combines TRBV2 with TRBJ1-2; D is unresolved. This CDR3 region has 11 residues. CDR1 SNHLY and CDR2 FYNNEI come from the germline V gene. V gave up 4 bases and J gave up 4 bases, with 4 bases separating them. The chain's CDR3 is CASSVLYGYTF. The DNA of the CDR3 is TGTGCCAGCAGTGTACTCTATGGCTACACCTTC. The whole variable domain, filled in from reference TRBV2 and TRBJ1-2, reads EPEVTQTPSHQVTQMGQEVILRCVPISNHLYFYWYRQILGQKVEFLVSFYNNEISEKSEIFDDQFSVERPDGSNFTLKIRSTKLEDSAMYFCASSVLYGYTFGSGTRLTVV.